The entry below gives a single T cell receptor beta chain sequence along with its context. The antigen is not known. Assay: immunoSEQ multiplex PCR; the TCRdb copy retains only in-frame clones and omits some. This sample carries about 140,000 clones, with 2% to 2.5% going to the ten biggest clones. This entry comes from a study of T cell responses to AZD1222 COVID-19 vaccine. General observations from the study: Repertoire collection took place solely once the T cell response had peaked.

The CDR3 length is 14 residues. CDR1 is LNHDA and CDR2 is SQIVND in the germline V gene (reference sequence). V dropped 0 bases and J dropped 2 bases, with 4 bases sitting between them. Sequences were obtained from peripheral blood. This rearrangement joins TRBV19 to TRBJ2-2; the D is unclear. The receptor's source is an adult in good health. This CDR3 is CASSIEYNTGELFF. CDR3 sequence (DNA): TGTGCCAGTAGTATAGAATATAACACCGGGGAGCTGTTTTTT.